This TCR beta chain was observed in a study of T cell responses to AZD1222 COVID-19 vaccine. Study-level findings and limits: Baseline seropositivity occurred in only six AZD1222 recipients. Spike-specific TCR breadth and depth both grew after two AZD1222 doses. Clonal diversity was possibly underestimated, and white British individuals and females predominated among donors.

Profiled with immunoSEQ multiplex PCR; TCRdb holds only in-frame clones, not every one. The sample carries 72,000 or so clones, roughly nine tenths recorded once. Worth noting for this clone: Its antigen is still unknown.

The V end lost 1 base, the J end lost 5 bases, and 11 bases lay between the germline ends. The CDR3 runs 14 residues. The germline V gene encodes CDR1 SGHTA and CDR2 FQGNSA. The sequencing used peripheral blood, collected on day 0 of AZD1222 vaccination. The rearrangement links TRBV7-2 to TRBJ1-1; unclear D gene. The source is an adult in good health. The CDR3 nucleotides are TGTGCCAGCAGCTTAGAGTACCGGACTACTGAAGCTTTCTTT. This translates into CASSLEYRTTEAFF.